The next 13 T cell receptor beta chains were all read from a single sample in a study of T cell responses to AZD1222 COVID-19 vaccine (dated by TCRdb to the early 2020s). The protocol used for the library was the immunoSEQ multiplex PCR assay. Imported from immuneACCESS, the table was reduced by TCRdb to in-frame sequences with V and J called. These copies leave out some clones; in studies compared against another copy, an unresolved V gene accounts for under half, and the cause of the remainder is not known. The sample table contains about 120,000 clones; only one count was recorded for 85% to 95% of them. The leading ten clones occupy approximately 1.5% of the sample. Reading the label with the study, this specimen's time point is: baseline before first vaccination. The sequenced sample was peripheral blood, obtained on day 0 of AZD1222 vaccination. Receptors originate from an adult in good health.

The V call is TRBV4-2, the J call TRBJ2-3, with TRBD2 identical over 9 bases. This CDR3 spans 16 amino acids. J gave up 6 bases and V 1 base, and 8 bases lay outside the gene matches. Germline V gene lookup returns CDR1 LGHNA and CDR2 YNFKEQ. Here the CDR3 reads CASSQVGGGGEDTQYF. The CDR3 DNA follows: TGTGCCAGCAGCCAAGTTGGTGGCGGGGGGGAGGATACGCAGTATTTT.

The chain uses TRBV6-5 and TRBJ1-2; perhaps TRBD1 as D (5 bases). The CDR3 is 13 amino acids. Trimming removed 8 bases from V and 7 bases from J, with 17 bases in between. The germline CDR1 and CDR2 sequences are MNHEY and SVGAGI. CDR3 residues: CASSERFQGGYTF. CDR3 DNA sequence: TGTGCCAGCTCAGAACGGTTCCAGGGTGGCTACACCTTC.

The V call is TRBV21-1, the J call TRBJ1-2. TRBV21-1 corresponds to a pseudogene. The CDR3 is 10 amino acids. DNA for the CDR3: TGTGCCAGCAGCAAGAAGCGGTACACCTTC. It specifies CASSKKRYTF.

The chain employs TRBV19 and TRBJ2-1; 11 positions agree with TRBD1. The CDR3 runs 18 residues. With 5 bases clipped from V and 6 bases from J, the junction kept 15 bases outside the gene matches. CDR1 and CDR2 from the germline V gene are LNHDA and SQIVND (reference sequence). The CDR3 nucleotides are TGTGCCAGTAGTCCAAATTCTCGAACCGGGACAGGGGGCAATGAGCAGTTCTTC. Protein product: CASSPNSRTGTGGNEQFF. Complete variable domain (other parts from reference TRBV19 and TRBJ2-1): DGGITQSPKYLFRKEGQNVTLSCEQNLNHDAMYWYRQDPGQGLRLIYYSQIVNDFQKGDIAEGYSVSREKKESFPLTVTSAQKNPTAFYLCASSPNSRTGTGGNEQFFGPGTRLTVL.

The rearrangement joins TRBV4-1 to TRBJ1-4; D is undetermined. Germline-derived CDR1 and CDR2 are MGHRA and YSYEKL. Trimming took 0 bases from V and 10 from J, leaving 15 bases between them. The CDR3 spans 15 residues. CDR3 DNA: TGCGCCAGCAGCCAAGATTATCGGGTATCAAGAAAACTGTTTTTT. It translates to CASSQDYRVSRKLFF.

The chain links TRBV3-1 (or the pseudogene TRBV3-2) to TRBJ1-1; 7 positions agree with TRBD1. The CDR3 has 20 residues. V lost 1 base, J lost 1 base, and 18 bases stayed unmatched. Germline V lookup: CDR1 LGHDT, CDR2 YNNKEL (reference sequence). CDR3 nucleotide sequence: TGTGCCAGCAGCCAAGCCTATACTTGGACAGGCCTAACCAAGAACACTGAAGCTTTCTTT. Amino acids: CASSQAYTWTGLTKNTEAFF.

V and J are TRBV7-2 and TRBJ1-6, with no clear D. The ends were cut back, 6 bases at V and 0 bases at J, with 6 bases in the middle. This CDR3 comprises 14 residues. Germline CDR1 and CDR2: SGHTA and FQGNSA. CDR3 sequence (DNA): TGTGCCAGCAGTGAGAGCTCCTATAATTCACCCCTCCACTTT. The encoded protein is CASSESSYNSPLHF. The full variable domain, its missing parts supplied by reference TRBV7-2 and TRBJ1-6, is GAGVSQSPSNKVTEKGKDVELRCDPISGHTALYWYRQSLGQGLEFLIYFQGNSAPDKSGLPSDRFSAERTGGSVSTLTIQRTQQEDSAVYLCASSESSYNSPLHFGNGTRLTVT.

The chain's CDR3 is CASKVGAGGSMNTEAFF. The CDR3 DNA sequence: TGCGCCAGCAAGGTAGGGGCAGGGGGCTCTATGAACACTGAAGCTTTCTTT. The chain couples TRBV5-1 to TRBJ1-1, with 8 bases matching TRBD1. The junction had 13 bases not matched to a gene; V was cut back by 6 bases and J by 0 bases. This CDR3 has 17 amino acids. Germline-derived CDR1 and CDR2 are SGHRS and YFSETQ.

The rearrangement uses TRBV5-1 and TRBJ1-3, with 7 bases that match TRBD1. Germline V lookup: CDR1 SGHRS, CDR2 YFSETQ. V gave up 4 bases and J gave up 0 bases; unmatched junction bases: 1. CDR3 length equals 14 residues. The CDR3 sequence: CASSRTGSGNTIYF. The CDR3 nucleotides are TGCGCCAGCAGCCGGACAGGCTCTGGAAACACCATATATTTT.

The CDR3: CASRDGWSEKLFF. The CDR3, as DNA: TGTGCCAGCAGAGACGGGTGGTCAGAAAAACTGTTTTTT. The chain joins TRBV12-3 or TRBV12-4 to TRBJ1-4; D call uncertain. V was cut by 6 bases and J by 8 bases, with 13 bases left in between. The CDR3 totals 13 residues.

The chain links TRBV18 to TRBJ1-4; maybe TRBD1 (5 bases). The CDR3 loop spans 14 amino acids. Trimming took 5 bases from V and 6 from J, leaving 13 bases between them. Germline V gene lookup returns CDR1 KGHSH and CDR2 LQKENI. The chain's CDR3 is CASSKRGGDEKLFF. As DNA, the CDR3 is TGTGCCAGCTCAAAGAGGGGAGGGGATGAAAAACTGTTTTTT.

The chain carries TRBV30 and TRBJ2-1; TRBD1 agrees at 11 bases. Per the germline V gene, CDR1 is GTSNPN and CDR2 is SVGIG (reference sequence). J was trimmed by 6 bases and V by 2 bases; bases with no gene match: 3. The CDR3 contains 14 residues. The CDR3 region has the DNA TGTGCCTGGAGTCCCGGACAGGGGGCCAATGAGCAGTTCTTC. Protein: CAWSPGQGANEQFF.

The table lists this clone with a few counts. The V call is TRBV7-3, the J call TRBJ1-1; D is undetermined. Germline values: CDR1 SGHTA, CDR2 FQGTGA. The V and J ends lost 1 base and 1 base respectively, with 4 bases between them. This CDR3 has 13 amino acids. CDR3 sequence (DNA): TGTGCCAGCAGCTTAAATACGAACACTGAAGCTTTCTTT. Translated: CASSLNTNTEAFF.